This TCR beta chain was observed in a study of blood T cells in healthy people across ages. For every donor, a draw yielded ten milliliters of peripheral blood. The CDR3 spans 15 residues. V was clipped by 0 bases and J by 9 bases; unmatched bases: 3. The V gene's germline CDR1 is SGDLS and CDR2 YYNGEE. Primed by a sample-barcoded 5' primer and a J-beta primer mix, a second PCR proceeded for roughly 6 to 12 cycles. TCRdb processed the 5' RACE reads anew with MiXCR; each CDR3 protein has one entry. Altogether 1.5 million to 2 million distinct CDR3 sequences are present, around 36% being singletons, with the ten largest covering 10% to 12%. This clonotype was found a few times.

The chain is built from TRBV9 and TRBJ1-6, with TRBD1 identical over 10 bases. This clonotype was obtained from a woman in her 30s in good health. The sequenced material came from blood. CDR3 in DNA: TGTGCCAGCAGCGTAGGGGACAGGGGAAGTTCACCCCTCCACTTT. Translating it yields CASSVGDRGSSPLHF.